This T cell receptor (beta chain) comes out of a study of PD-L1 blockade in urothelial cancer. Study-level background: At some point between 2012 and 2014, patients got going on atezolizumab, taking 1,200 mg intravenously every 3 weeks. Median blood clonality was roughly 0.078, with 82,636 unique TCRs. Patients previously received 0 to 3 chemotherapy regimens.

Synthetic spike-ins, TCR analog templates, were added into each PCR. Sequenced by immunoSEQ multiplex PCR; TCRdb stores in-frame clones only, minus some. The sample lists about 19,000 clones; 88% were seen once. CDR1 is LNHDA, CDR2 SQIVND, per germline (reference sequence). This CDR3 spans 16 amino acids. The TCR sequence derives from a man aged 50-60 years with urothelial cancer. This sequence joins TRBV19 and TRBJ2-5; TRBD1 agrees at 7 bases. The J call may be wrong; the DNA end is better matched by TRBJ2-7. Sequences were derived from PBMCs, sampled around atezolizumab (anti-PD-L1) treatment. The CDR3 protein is CASSTRQGIGSYEQYF. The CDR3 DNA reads TGTGCCAGTAGTACTAGACAGGGAATTGGGTCCTACGAGCAGTACTTC.